This T cell receptor (beta chain) comes out of a study of somatic mutations in cytotoxic T cells in rheumatoid arthritis. Study in general: Peripheral blood samples of roughly 30 ml EDTA were taken from patients directly after diagnosis and before treatment. Study outcomes and limitations: Rising age went with increasing CD8+ clonality in rheumatoid arthritis patients; healthy controls showed no such increase.

Researchers isolated CD4+ and CD8+ cells by positive magnetic bead selection and then checked their purity by flow cytometry. CDR1 is SNHLY and CDR2 is FYNNEI in the germline V gene. The CDR3 contains 13 residues. Trimming shortened V by 3 bases and J by 3 bases, and 8 bases separated the two germline ends. On this clone itself: No antigen is known for it.

As originally analysed: Seldom did patient CD8+ clones exceeding 1% match published virus-specific TCRB sequences. Some clones are missing from TCRdb's copy, which holds only in-frame ones; the method was immunoSEQ multiplex PCR. The V and J calls and the clone size are those of that table, but D and trimming were determined from the DNA. The table has 2,500 to 3,000 clones, roughly nine tenths seen once. Input material: CD8+ T cells sorted from blood. The TCR comes from a woman aged 55 to 70 with rheumatoid arthritis. This chain connects TRBV2 to TRBJ2-5, with D uncertain. The CDR3 DNA is TGTGCCAGCAGTGAGATAGGAGAAGAGACCCAGTACTTC. This codes for CASSEIGEETQYF.